The entry below describes one T cell receptor beta chain. Its specificity is unknown. Trimming removed 2 bases from V and 0 bases from J, with 11 bases in between. The CDR3 is 17 residues long. From germline, CDR1 is MDHEN and CDR2 SYDVKM. The source of the sample is a study of blood T cells in healthy people across ages. The study, taken as a whole, reports: With donor CMV status unknown, expanded clonotype changes were possibly confounded. Researchers report that TCR beta diversity correlated strongly with naive T cell percentage.

It was with a sample-barcoded 5' primer and a J-beta primer mix that a second PCR of roughly 7 to 11 cycles was run. Every molecule of cDNA carried a tag from a template-switch adaptor with 12 random nucleotides. TCRdb re-called the 5' RACE reads with MiXCR, one entry per CDR3 protein. The sample consists of about 970,000 distinct CDR3 sequences, about 51% of them appearing once. This TCR was recovered from a woman aged 55-70 years in good health. The gene calls are TRBV28 and TRBJ2-6; a possible D gene is TRBD2 (6 bases). The source material was blood. In DNA, the CDR3 is TGTGCCAGCAGTTTAGTTGCGGGGATCTCTGGGGCCAACGTCCTGACTTTC. It translates to CASSLVAGISGANVLTF.